This T cell receptor (beta chain) is from a study of siplizumab effects on memory and regulatory T cells. Across the whole study: Mixed lymphocyte reactions were matched in twos, containing siplizumab at around 0.99 ug/mL or lacking drug. Study-wide points: Left unconfirmed was the suppressive function of proliferating Tregs from siplizumab cultures.

Using immunoSEQ multiplex PCR, the repertoire was profiled, and TCRdb retains in-frame clones only, with some absent. The table records roughly 3,100 clones, 45% to 60% of them present only once. The germline V gene encodes CDR1 MNHEY and CDR2 SVGAGI. This CDR3 has 14 residues. The V and J ends lost 9 bases and 6 bases, in that order; junction bases with no gene match: 9. The mixed lymphocyte reaction cells underwent coculture at 37°C for six to seven days. On this clone itself: The antigen remains unidentified.

Sequenced: CFSE-low (dividing) CD8+ T cells sorted from an allogeneic mixed lymphocyte reaction. This chain joins TRBV6-5 and TRBJ2-3; the match to TRBD1 covers 10 bases. This clonotype was sampled from a human donor in good health; the cells came from an allogeneic mixed lymphocyte reaction. Some clones in this sample may be carry-over from other donors' samples. The CDR3 reads CASGFGTGVDTQYF. CDR3 nucleotide sequence: TGTGCCAGTGGTTTCGGGACAGGGGTTGATACGCAGTATTTT.